Sequencing of this T cell receptor (beta chain) was carried out in a study of cytomegalovirus exposure and HLA in healthy donors. PCR involved 60 Vbeta and 13 Jbeta primers. Profiled with immunoSEQ multiplex PCR; TCRdb holds only in-frame clones, not every one. The sample holds 97,000 or so clones, around 67% seen once. General study points: A later analysis linked roughly 17,000 TCR beta sequences to HLA alleles at 0.05 false discovery rate. Sequencing had likely introduced a cluster of highly shared sequence variants as an artifact. Later on, an analysis found that several of the most significant clusters appeared to be linked to common viral pathogens, which included parvovirus B19.

Those who donated were healthy bone marrow donors. About this clone: The antigen is unknown.

The CDR3 has 15 amino acids. The V end was cut by 4 bases, the J end by 7 bases, with 14 bases between. CDR1 is MGHDK and CDR2 is SYGVNS in the germline V gene. This TCR derives from a man aged 45-65 years in good health and CMV-seronegative. This chain joins TRBV25-1 and TRBJ1-6; D remains ambiguous. Sequences were obtained from PBMCs. This CDR3 reads CASSGGIKGNSPLHF. The CDR3 region has the DNA TGTGCCAGCAGTGGAGGGATCAAGGGAAATTCACCCCTCCACTTT.